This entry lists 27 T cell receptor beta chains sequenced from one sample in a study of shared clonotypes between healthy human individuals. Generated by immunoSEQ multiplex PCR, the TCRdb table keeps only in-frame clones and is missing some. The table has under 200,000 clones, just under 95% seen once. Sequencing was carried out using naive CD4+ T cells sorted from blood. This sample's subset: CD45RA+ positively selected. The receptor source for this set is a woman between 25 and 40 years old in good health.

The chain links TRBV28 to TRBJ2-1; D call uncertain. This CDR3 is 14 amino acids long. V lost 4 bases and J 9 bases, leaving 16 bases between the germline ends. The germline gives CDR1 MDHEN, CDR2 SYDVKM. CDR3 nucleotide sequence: TGTGCCAGCAGTTATCATGGCCAGAACCTTGAGCAGTTCTTC. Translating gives CASSYHGQNLEQFF. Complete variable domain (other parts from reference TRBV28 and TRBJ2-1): DVKVTQSSRYLVKRTGEKVFLECVQDMDHENMFWYRQDPGLGLRLIYFSYDVKMKEKGDIPEGYSVSREKKERFSLILESASTNQTSMYLCASSYHGQNLEQFFGPGTRLTVL.

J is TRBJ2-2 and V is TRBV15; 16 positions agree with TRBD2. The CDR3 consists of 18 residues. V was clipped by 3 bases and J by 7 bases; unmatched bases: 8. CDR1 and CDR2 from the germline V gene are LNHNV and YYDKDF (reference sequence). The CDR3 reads CATSRAGLAGGKDGELFF. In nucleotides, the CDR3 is TGTGCCACCAGCAGGGCGGGACTAGCGGGAGGGAAAGACGGGGAGCTGTTTTTT.

CDR3: CASSLSLYEQYF. In DNA form, the CDR3 reads TGTGCCAGCAGTTTGTCCCTCTACGAGCAGTACTTC. This rearrangement joins TRBV28 to TRBJ2-7, with D unclear. The CDR3 sequence is 12 residues long. V was clipped by 3 bases and J by 3 bases, with 6 bases between them. Germline V gene lookup returns CDR1 MDHEN and CDR2 SYDVKM.

The CDR3 here is CASSLLGTALYEQYF. CDR3 sequence (DNA): TGTGCCAGCAGCTTACTGGGGACAGCCTTGTACGAGCAGTACTTC. The chain uses TRBV7-8 and TRBJ2-7; 7 nucleotides line up with TRBD1. CDR3 length: 15 amino acids. CDR1 and CDR2 (germline): SGHVS, FQNEAQ. Losses at the gene ends were 2 bases for V and 4 bases for J; bases not matched to a gene: 8.

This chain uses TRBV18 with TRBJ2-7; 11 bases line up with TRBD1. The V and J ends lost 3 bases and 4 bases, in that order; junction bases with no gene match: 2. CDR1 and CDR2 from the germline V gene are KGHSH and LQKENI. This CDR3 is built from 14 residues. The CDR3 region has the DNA TGTGCCAGCTCACCTGGACAGGGGGCTTACGAGCAGTACTTC. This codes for CASSPGQGAYEQYF.

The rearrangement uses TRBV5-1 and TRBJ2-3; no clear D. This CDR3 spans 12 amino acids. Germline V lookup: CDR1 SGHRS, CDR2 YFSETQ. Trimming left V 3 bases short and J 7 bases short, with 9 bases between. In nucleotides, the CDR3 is TGCGCCAGCAGCTCGACGGTGAATACGCAGTATTTT. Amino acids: CASSSTVNTQYF. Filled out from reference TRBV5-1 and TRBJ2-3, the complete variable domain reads KAGVTQTPRYLIKTRGQQVTLSCSPISGHRSVSWYQQTPGQGLQFLFEYFSETQRNKGNFPGRFSGRQFSNSRSEMNVSTLELGDSALYLCASSSTVNTQYFGPGTRLTVL.

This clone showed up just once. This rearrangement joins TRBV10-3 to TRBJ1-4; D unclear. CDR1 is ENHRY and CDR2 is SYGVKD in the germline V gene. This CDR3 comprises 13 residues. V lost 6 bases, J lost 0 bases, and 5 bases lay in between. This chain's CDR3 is CAIRQATNEKLFF. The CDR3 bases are TGTGCCATCAGACAAGCAACTAATGAAAAACTGTTTTTT.

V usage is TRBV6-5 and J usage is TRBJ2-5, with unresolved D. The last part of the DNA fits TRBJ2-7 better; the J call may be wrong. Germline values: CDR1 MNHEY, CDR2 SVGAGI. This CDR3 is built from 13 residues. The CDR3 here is CASSYSGSPEQYF. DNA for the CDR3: TGTGCCAGCAGTTACTCTGGTAGTCCCGAGCAGTACTTC.

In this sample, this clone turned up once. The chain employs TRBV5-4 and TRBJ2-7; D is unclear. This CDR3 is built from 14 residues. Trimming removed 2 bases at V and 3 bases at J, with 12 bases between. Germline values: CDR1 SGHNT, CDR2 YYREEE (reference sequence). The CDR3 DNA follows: TGTGCCAGCAGCTTCCGTAGAGGCAACTACGAGCAGTACTTC. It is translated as CASSFRRGNYEQYF.

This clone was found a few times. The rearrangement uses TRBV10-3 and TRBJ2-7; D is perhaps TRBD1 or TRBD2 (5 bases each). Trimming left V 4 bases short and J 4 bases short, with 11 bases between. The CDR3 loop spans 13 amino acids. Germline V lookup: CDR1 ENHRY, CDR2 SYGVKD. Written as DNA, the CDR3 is TGTGCCATCAGTGCCAGGGACCTGTACGAGCAGTACTTC. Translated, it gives CAISARDLYEQYF.

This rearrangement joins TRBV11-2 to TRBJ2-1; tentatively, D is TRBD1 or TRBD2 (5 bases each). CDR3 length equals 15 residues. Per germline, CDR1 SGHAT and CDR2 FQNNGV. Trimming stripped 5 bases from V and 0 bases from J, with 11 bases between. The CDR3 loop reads CASSPGTYSYNEQFF. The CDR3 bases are TGTGCCAGCAGCCCCGGGACGTACTCCTACAATGAGCAGTTCTTC.

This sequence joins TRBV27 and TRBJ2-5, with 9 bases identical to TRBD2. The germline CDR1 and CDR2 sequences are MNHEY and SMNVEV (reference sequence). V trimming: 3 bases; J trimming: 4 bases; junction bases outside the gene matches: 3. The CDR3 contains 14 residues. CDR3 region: CASSFRGRGETQYF. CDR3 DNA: TGTGCCAGCAGTTTCCGCGGGAGGGGAGAGACCCAGTACTTC.

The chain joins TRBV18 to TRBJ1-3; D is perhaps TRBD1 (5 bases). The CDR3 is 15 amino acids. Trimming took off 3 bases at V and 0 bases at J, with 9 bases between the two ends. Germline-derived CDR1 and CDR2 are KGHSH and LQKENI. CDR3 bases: TGTGCCAGCTCACCGACAGTCAGCTCTGGAAACACCATATATTTT. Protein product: CASSPTVSSGNTIYF.

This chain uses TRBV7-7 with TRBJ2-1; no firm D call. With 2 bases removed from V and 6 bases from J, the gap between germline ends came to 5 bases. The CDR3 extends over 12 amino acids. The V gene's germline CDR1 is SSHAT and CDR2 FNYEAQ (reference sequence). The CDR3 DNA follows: TGTGCCAGCAGCTTAAAGCGCAATGAGCAGTTCTTC. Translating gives CASSLKRNEQFF.

This chain's CDR3 is CASSGRQFPNSPLHF. The CDR3 coding sequence is TGTGCCAGCAGTGGCAGACAGTTCCCTAATTCACCCCTCCACTTT. This sequence joins TRBV28 and TRBJ1-6; perhaps TRBD1 as D (5 bases). The CDR3 length is 15 residues. Trimming took off 5 bases at V and 6 bases at J, with 14 bases between the two ends. The V gene's germline CDR1 is MDHEN and CDR2 SYDVKM.

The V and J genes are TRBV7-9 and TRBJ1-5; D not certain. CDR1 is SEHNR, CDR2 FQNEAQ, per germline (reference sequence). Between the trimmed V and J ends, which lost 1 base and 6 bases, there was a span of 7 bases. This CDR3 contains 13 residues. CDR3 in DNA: TGTGCCAGCAGCTTAGTTCAAGGTCAGCCCCAGCATTTT. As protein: CASSLVQGQPQHF.

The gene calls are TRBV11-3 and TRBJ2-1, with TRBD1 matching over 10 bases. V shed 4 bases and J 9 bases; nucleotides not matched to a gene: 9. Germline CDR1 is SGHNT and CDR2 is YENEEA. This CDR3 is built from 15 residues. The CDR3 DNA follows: TGTGCCAGCAGCTCAGGACAGGGGGGACGTGGTGAGCAGTTCTTC. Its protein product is CASSSGQGGRGEQFF.

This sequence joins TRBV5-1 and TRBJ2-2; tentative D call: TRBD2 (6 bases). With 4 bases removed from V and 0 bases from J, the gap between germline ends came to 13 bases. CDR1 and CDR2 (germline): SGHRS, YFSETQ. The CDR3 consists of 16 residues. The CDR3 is CASSRGGGANTGELFF. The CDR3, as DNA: TGCGCCAGCAGCCGGGGTGGCGGGGCGAACACCGGGGAGCTGTTTTTT.

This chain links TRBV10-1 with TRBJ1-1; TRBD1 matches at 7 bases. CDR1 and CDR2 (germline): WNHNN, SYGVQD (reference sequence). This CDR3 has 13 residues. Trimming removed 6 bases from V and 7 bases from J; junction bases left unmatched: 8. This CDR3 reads CASSPQGVGEAFF. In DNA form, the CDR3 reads TGCGCCAGCAGCCCCCAGGGGGTTGGTGAAGCTTTCTTT.

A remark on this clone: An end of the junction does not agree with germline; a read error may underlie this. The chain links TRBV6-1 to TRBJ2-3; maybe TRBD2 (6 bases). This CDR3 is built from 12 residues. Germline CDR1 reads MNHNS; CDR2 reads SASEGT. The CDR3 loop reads CASSEAGDTQYF. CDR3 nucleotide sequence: TGTGCCAGCAGCGAAGCGGGAGATACGCAGTATTTT.

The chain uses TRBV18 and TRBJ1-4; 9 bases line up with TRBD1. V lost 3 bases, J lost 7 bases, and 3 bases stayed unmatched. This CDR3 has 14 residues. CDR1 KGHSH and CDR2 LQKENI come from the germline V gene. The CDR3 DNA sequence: TGTGCCAGCTCACCCTCGACAGGGGGTGAAAAACTGTTTTTT. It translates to CASSPSTGGEKLFF.

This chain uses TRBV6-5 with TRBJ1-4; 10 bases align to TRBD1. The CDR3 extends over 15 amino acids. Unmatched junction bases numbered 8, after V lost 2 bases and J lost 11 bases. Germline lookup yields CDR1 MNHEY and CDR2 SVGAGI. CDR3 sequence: CASSYGGTGERKLFF. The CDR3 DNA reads TGTGCCAGCAGTTACGGGGGGACAGGGGAAAGGAAACTGTTTTTT.

CDR3 in DNA: TGTGCCAGCAGCCCTTCCCCCTACGAGCAGTACTTC. Translated, it gives CASSPSPYEQYF. The chain joins TRBV7-9 to TRBJ2-7; D is unresolved. The germline V and J ends were trimmed by 5 bases and 2 bases, with 7 bases remaining between them. Germline-derived CDR1 and CDR2 are SEHNR and FQNEAQ (reference sequence). CDR3 length: 12 residues.

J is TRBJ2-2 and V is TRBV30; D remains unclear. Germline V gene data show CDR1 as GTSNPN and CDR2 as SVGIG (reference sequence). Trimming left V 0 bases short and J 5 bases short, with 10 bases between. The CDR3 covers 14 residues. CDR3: CAWSVHWGTGELFF. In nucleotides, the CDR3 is TGTGCCTGGAGTGTACACTGGGGTACCGGGGAGCTGTTTTTT.

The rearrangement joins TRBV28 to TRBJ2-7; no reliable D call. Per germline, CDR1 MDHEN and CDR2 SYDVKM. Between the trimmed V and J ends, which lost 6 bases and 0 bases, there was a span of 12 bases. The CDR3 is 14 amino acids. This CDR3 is CASRVALSSYEQYF. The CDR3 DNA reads TGTGCCAGCAGGGTGGCCCTGAGCTCCTACGAGCAGTACTTC.

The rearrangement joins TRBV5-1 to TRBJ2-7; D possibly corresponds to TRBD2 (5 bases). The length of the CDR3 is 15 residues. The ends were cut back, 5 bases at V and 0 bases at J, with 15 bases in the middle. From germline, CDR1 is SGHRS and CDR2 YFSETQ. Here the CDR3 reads CASSHYSVLSYEQYF. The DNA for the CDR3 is TGCGCCAGCAGTCACTATAGCGTCCTCTCCTACGAGCAGTACTTC.

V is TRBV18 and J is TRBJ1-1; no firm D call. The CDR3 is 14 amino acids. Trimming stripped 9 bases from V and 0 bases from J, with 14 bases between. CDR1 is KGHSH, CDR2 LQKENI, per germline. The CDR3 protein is CASSGRYLNTEAFF. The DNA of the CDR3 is TGTGCCAGTTCCGGACGGTACTTGAACACTGAAGCTTTCTTT. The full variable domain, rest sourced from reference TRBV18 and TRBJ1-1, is NAGVMQNPRHLVRRRGQEARLRCSPMKGHSHVYWYRQLPEEGLKFMVYLQKENIIDESGMPKERFSAEFPKEGPSILRIQQVVRGDSAAYFCASSGRYLNTEAFFGQGTRLTVV.